The T cell receptor beta chain under discussion was sequenced for a study of OX40 agonist ivuxolimab in advanced cancers. Study-level background: Ivuxolimab, which targeted the costimulatory receptor OX40 (CD134), was an agonistic, fully human IgG2 monoclonal antibody. Partial responses were achieved by three dose-escalation patients, of whom one had hepatocellular carcinoma and two had cutaneous melanoma. In the dose-escalation cohort, 65% to 85% of patients were male, and the mean age was 60 years with a range of roughly 23 to 79. Patients were allowed to have had prior anti-PD-1, anti-PD-L1 or anti-CTLA-4 therapy, and 40% to 45% of the dose-escalation patients had previously received checkpoint inhibitors. The point of sequencing TCRbeta in the periphery was to test whether ivuxolimab changed TCR sequence diversity and drove clonal T-cell expansion. Intravenous ivuxolimab was administered to patients every 2 weeks at six dose levels: 0.01, 0.1, 0.3, 1.5, 3 and 10 mg/kg. The monotherapy dose-escalation portion (N of about 57 patients) of the phase I ivuxolimab trial is reported in the paper. Among the approximately 54 dose-escalation patients, approximately 20 had hepatocellular carcinoma, roughly 15 melanoma, 9 renal cell carcinoma and 9 head and neck cancer.

Trimming accounts for 3 bases at V and 6 bases at J, while the number of junction bases matched to no gene is 1. Measured from the cysteine to the phenylalanine, the CDR3 is 14 residues long. Of the read, only the CDR3 DNA is kept; its 42 bases are in frame from base 1. CDR1 is given as SEHNR and CDR2 as FQNEAQ, both from the germline V gene (reference sequence). Study-level results and caveats: In the 0.1-3.0 mg/kg groups, partial responders had among the lowest normalized peripheral clonal expansion, particularly in CD8+ T cells. Clonal expansion of both CD4+ and CD8+ blood T cells was observed from baseline to week 6 at doses 0.1 to 3.0 mg/kg. On average, CD8+ T cells showed more expanded clones than CD4+ T cells after ivuxolimab. Antigen specificity was not determined for the clonally expanded peripheral T cells. Low levels of normalized T-cell clonal expansion were also seen in some patients who did not respond.

To sequence the TCRbeta CDR3 region, genomic DNA was isolated from the sorted cells. TCRbeta CDR3 regions were sequenced using the immunoSEQ Assay. The clones in this table, taken by TCRdb from immuneACCESS, are in-frame only. Not every clone is retained; where verified, under half of the shortfall comes from an unresolved V gene, and the cause of the rest is unknown. Present in this sample are about 68,000 clones, 86% of which were seen just once. The top ten clonotypes cover around 2% of the sample. A note on this clone: The specificity of this receptor is unknown. No much larger clone exists at a distance of one base, and base qualities are not known.

The trial excluded patients who had a history of autoimmune disease or who were on systemic immunosuppression. In every dose cohort, peripheral blood was drawn for TCR sequencing at baseline, cycle 4 day 1, and cycle 7 day 1. Samples were obtained from an open-label, multicenter, first-in-human phase I dose-escalation trial of ivuxolimab. The trial enrolled adults with locally advanced or metastatic head and neck squamous cell, hepatocellular, melanoma or renal cell carcinoma. Before TCR sequencing, CD4+ T cells and CD8+ T cells from peripheral blood were sorted into separate populations. The source material was CD4+ or CD8+ T cells sorted from blood, sampled in a trial of the OX40 agonist ivuxolimab. Here the chain combines TRBV7-9 and TRBJ2-7; TRBD2 lines up with 14 middle nucleotides. The TCR comes from an adult with an advanced solid tumor such as melanoma, head and neck, liver or kidney cancer. The sequenced DNA: TGTGCCAGCAGCTTGGGACTAGCGGGAGCCGAGCAGTACTTC. This codes for CASSLGLAGAEQYF. Where the CDR3 stops, the reference TRBV7-9 and TRBJ2-7 genes take over; the full variable domain is DTGVSQNPRHKITKRGQNVTFRCDPISEHNRLYWYRQTLGQGPEFLTYFQNEAQLEKSRLLSDRFSAERPKGSFSTLEIQRTEQGDSAMYLCASSLGLAGAEQYFGPGTRLTVT.